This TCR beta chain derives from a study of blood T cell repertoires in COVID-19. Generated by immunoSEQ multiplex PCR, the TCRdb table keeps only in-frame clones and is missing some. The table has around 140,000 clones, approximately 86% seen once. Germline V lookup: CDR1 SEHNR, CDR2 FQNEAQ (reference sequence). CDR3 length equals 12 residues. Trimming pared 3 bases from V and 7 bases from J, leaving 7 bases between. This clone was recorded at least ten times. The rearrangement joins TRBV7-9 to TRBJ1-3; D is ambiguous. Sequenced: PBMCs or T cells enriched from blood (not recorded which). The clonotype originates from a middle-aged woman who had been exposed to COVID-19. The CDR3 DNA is TGTGCCAGCAGCTTTATTGTGAACACCATATATTTT. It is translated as CASSFIVNTIYF.